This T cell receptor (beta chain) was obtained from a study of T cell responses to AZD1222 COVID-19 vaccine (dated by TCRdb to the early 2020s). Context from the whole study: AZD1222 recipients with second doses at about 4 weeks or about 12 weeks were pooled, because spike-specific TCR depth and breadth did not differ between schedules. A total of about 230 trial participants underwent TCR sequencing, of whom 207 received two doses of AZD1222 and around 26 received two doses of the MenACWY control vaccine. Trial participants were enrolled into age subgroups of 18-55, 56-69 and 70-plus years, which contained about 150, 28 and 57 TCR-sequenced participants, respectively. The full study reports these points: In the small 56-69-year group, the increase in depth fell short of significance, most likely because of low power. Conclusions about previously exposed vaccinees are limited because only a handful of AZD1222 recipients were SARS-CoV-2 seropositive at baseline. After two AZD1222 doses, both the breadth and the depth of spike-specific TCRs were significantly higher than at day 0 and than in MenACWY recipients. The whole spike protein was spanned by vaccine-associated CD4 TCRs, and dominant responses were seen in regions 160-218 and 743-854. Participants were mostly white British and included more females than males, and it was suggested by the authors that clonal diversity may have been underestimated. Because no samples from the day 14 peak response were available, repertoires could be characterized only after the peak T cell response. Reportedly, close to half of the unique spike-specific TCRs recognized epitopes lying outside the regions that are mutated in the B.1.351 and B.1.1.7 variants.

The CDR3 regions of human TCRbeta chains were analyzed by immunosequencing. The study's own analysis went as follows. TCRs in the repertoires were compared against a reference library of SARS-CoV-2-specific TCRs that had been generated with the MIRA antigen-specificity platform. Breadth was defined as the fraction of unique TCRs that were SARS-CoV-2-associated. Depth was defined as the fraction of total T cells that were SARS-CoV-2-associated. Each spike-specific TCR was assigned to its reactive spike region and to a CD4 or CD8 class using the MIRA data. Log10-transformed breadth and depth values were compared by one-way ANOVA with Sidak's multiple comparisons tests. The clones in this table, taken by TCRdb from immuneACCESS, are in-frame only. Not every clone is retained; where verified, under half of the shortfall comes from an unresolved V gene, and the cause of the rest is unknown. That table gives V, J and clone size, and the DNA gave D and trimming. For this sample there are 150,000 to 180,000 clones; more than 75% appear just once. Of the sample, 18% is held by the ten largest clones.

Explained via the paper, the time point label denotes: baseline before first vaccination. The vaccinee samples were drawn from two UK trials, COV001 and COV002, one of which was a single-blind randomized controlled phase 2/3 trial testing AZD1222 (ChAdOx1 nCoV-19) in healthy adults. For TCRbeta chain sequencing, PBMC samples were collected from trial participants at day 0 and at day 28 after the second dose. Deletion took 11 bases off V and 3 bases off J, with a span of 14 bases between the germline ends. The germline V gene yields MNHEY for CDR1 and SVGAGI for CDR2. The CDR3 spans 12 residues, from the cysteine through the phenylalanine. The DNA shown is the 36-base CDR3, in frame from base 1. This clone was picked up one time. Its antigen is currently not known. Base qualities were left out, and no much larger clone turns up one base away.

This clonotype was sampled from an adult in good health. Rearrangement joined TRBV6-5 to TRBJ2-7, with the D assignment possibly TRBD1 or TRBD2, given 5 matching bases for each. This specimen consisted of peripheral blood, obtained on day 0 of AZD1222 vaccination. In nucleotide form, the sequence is TGTGCCTCTGGGGACCTTTACTACGAGCAGTACTTC. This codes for CASGDLYYEQYF.